Shown below are 27 T cell receptor beta chains from a single sample sequenced in a study of blood T cell repertoires in COVID-19. Clones were sequenced by immunoSEQ multiplex PCR, and TCRdb holds only the in-frame ones, with some missing. The sample records approximately 29,000 clones, 85% being singletons. Sequenced: peripheral blood. The source is an older woman with active COVID-19.

This clone was detected only a few times. CDR3 in amino acids: CASSSSTSGRYEQYF. CDR3 nucleotides: TGTGCCAGCAGTTCCTCTACTAGCGGGAGATACGAGCAGTACTTC. The chain couples TRBV6-2 or TRBV6-3 to TRBJ2-7; TRBD2 agrees at 11 bases. With 4 bases clipped from V and 4 bases from J, the junction kept 6 bases outside the gene matches. This CDR3 contains 15 residues. Germline V gene data show CDR1 as MNHEY and CDR2 as SVGEGT.

V usage is TRBV5-4 and J usage is TRBJ2-1, with D perhaps TRBD2 (6 bases). The CDR3 spans 15 residues. Germline CDR1 is SGHNT and CDR2 is YYREEE (reference sequence). Trimming took off 2 bases at V and 0 bases at J, with 9 bases between the two ends. The CDR3 region has the DNA TGTGCCAGCAGCTTTCAGGGAGGCTCCTACAATGAGCAGTTCTTC. Its protein is CASSFQGGSYNEQFF.

This clone was recorded a few times. The chain combines TRBV7-9 with TRBJ2-1, with D tentatively TRBD2 (6 bases). Germline CDR1 and CDR2: SEHNR and FQNEAQ (reference sequence). The CDR3 has 18 amino acids. V shed 3 bases and J shed 9 bases, with 27 bases lying between them. CDR3 protein: CASSLAVQTSLKSREQFF. CDR3 nucleotide sequence: TGTGCCAGCAGCTTGGCAGTCCAAACTAGCCTCAAGTCGCGTGAGCAGTTCTTC.

This clone has only a few counts. The chain joins TRBV19 to TRBJ1-5; the D gene is possibly TRBD1 (5 bases). The CDR3 is 13 amino acids. The germline CDR1 and CDR2 sequences are LNHDA and SQIVND (reference sequence). Trimming stripped 3 bases from V and 5 bases from J, with 8 bases between. CDR3 DNA sequence: TGTGCCAGTAGTATTCAGGGTTATCAGCCCCAGCATTTT. It codes for CASSIQGYQPQHF.

The rearrangement uses TRBV5-1 and TRBJ2-5; a weak D match, TRBD1 (5 bases). Germline V lookup: CDR1 SGHRS, CDR2 YFSETQ. The ends were cut back, 4 bases at V and 5 bases at J, with 9 bases in the middle. This CDR3 spans 12 amino acids. The CDR3: CASSGAGETQYF. CDR3 nucleotide sequence: TGCGCCAGCAGCGGGGCCGGTGAGACCCAGTACTTC.

The count of this clone is one. The chain has TRBV18 and TRBJ2-2; 9 positions agree with TRBD1. V lost 4 bases and J lost 7; bases outside the gene matches: 16. Germline CDR1 and CDR2: KGHSH and LQKENI. This CDR3 comprises 18 residues. Written as DNA, the CDR3 is TGTGCCAGCTCACTACAAAAACCGGGACAGGGATACAGCGGGGAGCTGTTTTTT. Its protein product is CASSLQKPGQGYSGELFF.

Here the CDR3 DNA reads TGTGCCAGCAGAGCAGGTCAAGGCCCCCTTAATGAAAAACTGTTTTTT. Translation gives CASRAGQGPLNEKLFF. The rearrangement uses TRBV2 and TRBJ1-4; the D is unclear. With 6 bases removed from V and 4 bases from J, the gap between germline ends came to 18 bases. The CDR3 has 16 amino acids. Germline V lookup: CDR1 SNHLY, CDR2 FYNNEI.

This chain connects TRBV9 to TRBJ2-3; tentatively, D is TRBD1 (5 bases). Germline V CDR1 and CDR2: SGDLS, YYNGEE. Between the trimmed V and J ends, which lost 2 bases and 4 bases, there was a span of 8 bases. The CDR3 consists of 13 residues. CDR3 amino acids: CASSVQGSDTQYF. The CDR3 DNA sequence: TGTGCCAGCAGCGTCCAGGGTTCAGATACGCAGTATTTT.

This clone rates as medium-sized. The CDR3 protein is CASSIGQGGRNEKLFF. The CDR3 bases are TGCGCCAGCAGCATCGGACAGGGAGGGAGGAATGAAAAACTGTTTTTT. The rearrangement links TRBV5-1 to TRBJ1-4; 8 bases align to TRBD1. Per germline, CDR1 SGHRS and CDR2 YFSETQ. Trimming cost V 4 bases and J 5 bases; bases outside gene matches: 10. The CDR3 is 16 residues long.

This chain uses TRBV4-1 with TRBJ2-2; D is perhaps TRBD2 (5 bases). The CDR3 runs to 16 residues. Germline V lookup: CDR1 MGHRA, CDR2 YSYEKL. The V gene lost 0 bases and the J gene lost 6 bases, with 14 bases spanning the gap. The CDR3 nucleotides are TGCGCCAGCAGCCAAGAAGTGTCGGCTAGCCCCGGGGAGCTGTTTTTT. As protein: CASSQEVSASPGELFF.

V usage is TRBV15 and J usage is TRBJ1-1, with D possibly TRBD1 on 5 matching bases. With 2 bases removed from V and 8 bases from J, the gap between germline ends came to 15 bases. Germline V CDR1 and CDR2: LNHNV, YYDKDF (reference sequence). The CDR3 has 14 residues. The CDR3 DNA is TGTGCCACCAGCAGACAAAGGTGGGAGGGGGAAGCTTTCTTT. It encodes CATSRQRWEGEAFF.

This chain joins TRBV11-3 and TRBJ1-1, with no clear D. With 0 bases removed from V and 3 bases from J, the gap between germline ends came to 5 bases. CDR1 and CDR2 from the germline V gene are SGHNT and YENEEA. This CDR3 region has 13 residues. The CDR3 sequence: CASSLERYTEAFF. As DNA, the CDR3 is TGTGCCAGCAGCTTAGAGAGGTACACTGAAGCTTTCTTT.

The gene calls are TRBV7-2 and TRBJ2-5; 7 nucleotides align to TRBD2. Germline CDR1 is SGHTA and CDR2 is FQGNSA. The CDR3 loop spans 15 amino acids. V trimming: 1 base; J trimming: 5 bases; junction bases outside the gene matches: 7. CDR3 region: CASSLGTGRVETQYF. The DNA of the CDR3 is TGTGCCAGCAGCTTAGGAACGGGGAGGGTGGAGACCCAGTACTTC.

J is TRBJ2-7 and V is TRBV9; 12 bases are shared with TRBD1. The CDR3 runs to 15 residues. The trim removed 2 bases at V and 4 bases at J, leaving 4 bases unmatched. Germline V gene sequence: CDR1 SGDLS, CDR2 YYNGEE. CDR3 sequence: CASSVRDRGPYEQYF. CDR3 DNA sequence: TGTGCCAGCAGCGTTCGGGACAGGGGGCCTTACGAGCAGTACTTC.

The chain employs TRBV15 and TRBJ1-1, with 8 positions matching TRBD1. Germline V CDR1 and CDR2: LNHNV, YYDKDF (reference sequence). V lost 5 bases and J lost 11; bases outside the gene matches: 10. The length of the CDR3 is 13 residues. CDR3 DNA sequence: TGTGCCACCAGCGGATGGACAGGGAAAAGGGCTTTCTTT. Amino acid sequence: CATSGWTGKRAFF.

The V and J genes are TRBV5-1 and TRBJ1-1; 9 nucleotides match TRBD1. V shed 3 bases, J shed 5 bases, and the junction held 17 bases outside the gene matches. Germline CDR1 and CDR2: SGHRS and YFSETQ. The CDR3 is made up of 18 amino acids. This chain's CDR3 is CASSSYSGTGIGETEAFF. The CDR3 DNA reads TGCGCCAGCAGCTCCTACTCCGGGACAGGGATTGGGGAGACTGAAGCTTTCTTT. Together with reference TRBV5-1 and TRBJ1-1, the CDR3 gives the full variable domain: KAGVTQTPRYLIKTRGQQVTLSCSPISGHRSVSWYQQTPGQGLQFLFEYFSETQRNKGNFPGRFSGRQFSNSRSEMNVSTLELGDSALYLCASSSYSGTGIGETEAFFGQGTRLTVV.

This clone was counted a few times. The chain has TRBV18 and TRBJ2-7, with 13 bases matching TRBD2. The CDR3 spans 16 residues. The germline CDR1 and CDR2 sequences are KGHSH and LQKENI. Trimming cost V 3 bases and J 5 bases; bases outside gene matches: 7. CDR3 residues: CASSPRTSGSFNEQYF. CDR3 coding DNA: TGTGCCAGCTCACCGAGGACTAGCGGGAGTTTCAACGAGCAGTACTTC. The variable domain in full, completed from reference TRBV18 and TRBJ2-7, reads NAGVMQNPRHLVRRRGQEARLRCSPMKGHSHVYWYRQLPEEGLKFMVYLQKENIIDESGMPKERFSAEFPKEGPSILRIQQVVRGDSAAYFCASSPRTSGSFNEQYFGPGTRLTVT.

The chain links TRBV9 to TRBJ2-3; TRBD1 matches at 10 bases. The V gene end was trimmed by 4 bases and the J gene end by 4 bases; junction bases not matched to a gene: 6. The CDR3 runs 15 residues. Germline V lookup: CDR1 SGDLS, CDR2 YYNGEE. CDR3 coding DNA: TGTGCCAGCAGCACCGGGACAGGGGTGGCAGATACGCAGTATTTT. Protein sequence: CASSTGTGVADTQYF.

The chain combines TRBV3-1 (or the pseudogene TRBV3-2) with TRBJ2-1, with D unresolved. V was trimmed by 1 base and J by 7 bases, leaving 11 bases between them. CDR3 size: 14 residues. Germline assignment: CDR1 LGHDT and CDR2 YNNKEL (reference sequence). CDR3 nucleotides: TGTGCCAGCAGCCAAGTATCTAGAGAAAATGAGCAGTTCTTC. It encodes CASSQVSRENEQFF.

Only one count was recorded for this clone. The chain links TRBV5-1 to TRBJ1-2; D is possibly TRBD1 (6 bases). Germline V gene lookup returns CDR1 SGHRS and CDR2 YFSETQ. Trimming shortened V by 0 bases and J by 2 bases, and 8 bases separated the two germline ends. This CDR3 spans 14 amino acids. Here the CDR3 DNA reads TGCGCCAGCAGCTTGGATGACAGGAACTATGGCTACACCTTC. This encodes CASSLDDRNYGYTF.

CDR3 nucleotide sequence: TGCGCCAGCAGTCTTAGCGGGAGTGGGGGCACCGGGGAGCTGTTTTTT. Amino acid sequence: CASSLSGSGGTGELFF. The V call is TRBV5-1, the J call TRBJ2-2; TRBD2 aligns across 9 bases. From germline, CDR1 is SGHRS and CDR2 YFSETQ. The CDR3 runs to 16 residues. The V and J ends lost 5 bases and 4 bases, in that order; junction bases with no gene match: 9.

For the CDR3, the DNA is TGTGCCAGCAGGGGGGCGGGAGAGGGGGCAGATACGCAGTATTTT. This sequence encodes CASRGAGEGADTQYF. V gene TRBV28 combines with J gene TRBJ2-3; perhaps TRBD2 as D (7 bases). Trimming removed 6 bases from V and 4 bases from J, with 17 bases in between. The CDR3 totals 15 residues. The germline V gene has CDR1 MDHEN and CDR2 SYDVKM.

The chain links TRBV5-6 to TRBJ1-1, with D maybe TRBD1 (6 bases). Germline V gene data show CDR1 as SGHDT and CDR2 as YYEEEE. V was clipped by 4 bases and J by 5 bases, with 12 bases between them. This CDR3 region has 13 residues. Here the CDR3 reads CASSTGRGTEAFF. CDR3 DNA: TGTGCCAGCAGCACAGGGAGGGGGACTGAAGCTTTCTTT.

The chain links TRBV7-8 to TRBJ1-2, with D possibly TRBD1 on 5 matching bases. The length of the CDR3 is 13 residues. Trimming removed 5 bases from V and 1 base from J, with 8 bases in between. Looked up from germline, CDR1 is SGHVS and CDR2 is FQNEAQ. CDR3 sequence reads: CASSRDSNYGYTF. CDR3 bases: TGTGCCAGCAGCCGAGACAGTAACTATGGCTACACCTTC. The variable domain in full, completed from reference TRBV7-8 and TRBJ1-2, reads GAGVSQSPRYKVAKRGQDVALRCDPISGHVSLFWYQQALGQGPEFLTYFQNEAQLDKSGLPSDRFFAERPEGSVSTLKIQRTQQEDSAVYLCASSRDSNYGYTFGSGTRLTVV.

The V call is TRBV4-1, the J call TRBJ1-4, with D maybe TRBD1 (5 bases). The ends were cut back, 1 base at V and 5 bases at J, with 14 bases in the middle. Germline V CDR1 and CDR2: MGHRA, YSYEKL. CDR3 length: 16 amino acids. The CDR3 coding sequence is TGCGCCAGCAGCCAAGTAGCAGGGACTTCCAATGAAAAACTGTTTTTT. Translating gives CASSQVAGTSNEKLFF.

V gene TRBV24-1 combines with J gene TRBJ2-3; D is possibly TRBD1 (6 bases). There are 16 residues in the CDR3. With 5 bases removed from V and 2 bases from J, the gap between germline ends came to 16 bases. The germline gives CDR1 KGHDR, CDR2 SFDVKD. The CDR3 bases are TGTGCCACCAGTGGCAGGGGTAGGTCGCTCACAGATACGCAGTATTTT. It translates to CATSGRGRSLTDTQYF.

The chain links TRBV29-1 to TRBJ2-4; 10 nucleotides line up with TRBD2. The V gene end was trimmed by 1 base and the J gene end by 7 bases; junction bases not matched to a gene: 10. Germline values: CDR1 SQVTM, CDR2 ANQGSEA. The CDR3 runs 16 residues. The CDR3 coding sequence is TGCAGCGTTGAAGCTAGCGGGAGTGGAGCGTCGAACATTCAGTACTTC. It codes for CSVEASGSGASNIQYF.